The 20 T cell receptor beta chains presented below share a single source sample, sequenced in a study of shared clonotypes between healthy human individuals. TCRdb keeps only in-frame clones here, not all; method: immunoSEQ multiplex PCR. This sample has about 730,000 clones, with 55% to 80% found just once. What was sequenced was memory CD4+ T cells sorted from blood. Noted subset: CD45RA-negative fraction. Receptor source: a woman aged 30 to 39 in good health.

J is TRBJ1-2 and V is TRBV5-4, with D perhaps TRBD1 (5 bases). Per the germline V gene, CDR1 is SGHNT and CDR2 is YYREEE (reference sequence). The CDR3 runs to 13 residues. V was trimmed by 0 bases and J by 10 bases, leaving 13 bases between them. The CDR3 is CASSLVGGALYTF. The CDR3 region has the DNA TGTGCCAGCAGCTTGGTCGGCGGGGCGCTCTACACCTTC.

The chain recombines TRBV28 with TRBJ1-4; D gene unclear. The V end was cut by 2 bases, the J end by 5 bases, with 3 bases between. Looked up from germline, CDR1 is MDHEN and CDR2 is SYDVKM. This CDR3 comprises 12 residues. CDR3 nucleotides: TGTGCCAGCAGTTTAGGGAATGAAAAACTGTTTTTT. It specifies CASSLGNEKLFF.

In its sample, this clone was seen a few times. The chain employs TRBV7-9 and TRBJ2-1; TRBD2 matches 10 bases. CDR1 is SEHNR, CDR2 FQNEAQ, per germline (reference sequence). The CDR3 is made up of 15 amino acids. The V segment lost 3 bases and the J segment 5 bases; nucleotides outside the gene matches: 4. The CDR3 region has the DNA TGTGCCAGCAGCTTCTTTCTAGCGGGGGACAATGAGCAGTTCTTC. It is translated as CASSFFLAGDNEQFF. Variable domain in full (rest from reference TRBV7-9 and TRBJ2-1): DTGVSQNPRHKITKRGQNVTFRCDPISEHNRLYWYRQTLGQGPEFLTYFQNEAQLEKSRLLSDRFSAERPKGSFSTLEIQRTEQGDSAMYLCASSFFLAGDNEQFFGPGTRLTVL.

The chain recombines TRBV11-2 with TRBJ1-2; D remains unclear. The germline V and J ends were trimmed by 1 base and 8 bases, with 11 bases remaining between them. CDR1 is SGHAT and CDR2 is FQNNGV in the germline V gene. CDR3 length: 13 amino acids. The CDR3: CASSLVFPTGYTF. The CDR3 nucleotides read TGTGCCAGCAGCTTAGTTTTCCCGACAGGCTACACCTTC.

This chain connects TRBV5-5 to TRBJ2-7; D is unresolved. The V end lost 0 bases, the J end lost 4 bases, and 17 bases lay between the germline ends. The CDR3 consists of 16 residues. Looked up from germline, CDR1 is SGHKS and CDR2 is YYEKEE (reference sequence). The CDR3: CASSLAASMGLYEQYF. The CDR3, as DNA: TGTGCCAGCAGCTTGGCCGCGTCCATGGGATTGTACGAGCAGTACTTC. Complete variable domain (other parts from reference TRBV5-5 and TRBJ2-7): DAGVTQSPTHLIKTRGQQVTLRCSPISGHKSVSWYQQVLGQGPQFIFQYYEKEERGRGNFPDRFSARQFPNYSSELNVNALLLGDSALYLCASSLAASMGLYEQYFGPGTRLTVT.

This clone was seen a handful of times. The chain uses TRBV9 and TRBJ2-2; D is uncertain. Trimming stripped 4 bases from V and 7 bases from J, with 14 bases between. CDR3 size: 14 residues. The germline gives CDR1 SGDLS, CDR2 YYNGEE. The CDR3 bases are TGTGCCAGCAGCTCACTCATGGCCAGCGGGGAGCTGTTTTTT. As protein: CASSSLMASGELFF.

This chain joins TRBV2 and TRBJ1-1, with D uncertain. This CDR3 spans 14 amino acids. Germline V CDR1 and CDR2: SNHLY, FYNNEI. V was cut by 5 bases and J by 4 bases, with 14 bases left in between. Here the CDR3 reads CASSSAEFATEAFF. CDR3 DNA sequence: TGTGCCAGCAGTTCGGCGGAATTTGCCACTGAAGCTTTCTTT. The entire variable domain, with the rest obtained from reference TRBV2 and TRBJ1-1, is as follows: EPEVTQTPSHQVTQMGQEVILRCVPISNHLYFYWYRQILGQKVEFLVSFYNNEISEKSEIFDDQFSVERPDGSNFTLKIRSTKLEDSAMYFCASSSAEFATEAFFGQGTRLTVV.

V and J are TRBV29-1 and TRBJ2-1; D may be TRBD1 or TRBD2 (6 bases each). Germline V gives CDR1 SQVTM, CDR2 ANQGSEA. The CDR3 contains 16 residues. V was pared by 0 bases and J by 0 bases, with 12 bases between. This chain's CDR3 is CSVEEGGRSSYNEQFF. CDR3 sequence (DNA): TGCAGCGTTGAAGAGGGGGGCAGGAGCTCCTACAATGAGCAGTTCTTC.

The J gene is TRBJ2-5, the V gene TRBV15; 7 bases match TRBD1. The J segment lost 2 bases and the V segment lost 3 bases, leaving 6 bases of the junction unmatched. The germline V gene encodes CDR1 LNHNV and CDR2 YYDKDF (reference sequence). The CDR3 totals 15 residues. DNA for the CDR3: TGTGCCACCAGCAGGCCGGGACAGATACAAGAGACCCAGTACTTC. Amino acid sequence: CATSRPGQIQETQYF.

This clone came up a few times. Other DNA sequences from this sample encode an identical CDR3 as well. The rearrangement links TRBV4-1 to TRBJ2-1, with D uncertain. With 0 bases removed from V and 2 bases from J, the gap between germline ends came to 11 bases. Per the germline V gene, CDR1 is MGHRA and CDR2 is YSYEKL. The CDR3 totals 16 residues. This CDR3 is CASSQERSDPYNEQFF. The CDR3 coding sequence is TGCGCCAGCAGCCAAGAAAGATCGGACCCCTACAATGAGCAGTTCTTC.

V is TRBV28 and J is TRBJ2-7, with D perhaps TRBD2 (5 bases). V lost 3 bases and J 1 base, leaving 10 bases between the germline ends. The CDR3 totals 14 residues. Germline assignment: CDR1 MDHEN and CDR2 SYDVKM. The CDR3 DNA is TGTGCCAGCAGTTTTGAGGGCGGTTCCTACGAGCAGTACTTC. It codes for CASSFEGGSYEQYF.

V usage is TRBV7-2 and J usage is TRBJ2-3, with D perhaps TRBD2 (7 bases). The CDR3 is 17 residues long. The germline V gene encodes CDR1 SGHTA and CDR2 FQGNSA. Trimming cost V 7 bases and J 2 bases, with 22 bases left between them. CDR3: CASTDYRASGNTDTQYF. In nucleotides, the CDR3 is TGTGCCAGCACCGATTACAGGGCTAGCGGAAACACAGATACGCAGTATTTT.

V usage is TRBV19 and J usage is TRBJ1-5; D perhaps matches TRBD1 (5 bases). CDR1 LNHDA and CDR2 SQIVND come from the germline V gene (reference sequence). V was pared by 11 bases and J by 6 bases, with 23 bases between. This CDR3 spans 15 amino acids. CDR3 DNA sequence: TGTGCCTCCGCTGCACAGGCGGGATTGGGTCAGCCCCAGCATTTT. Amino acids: CASAAQAGLGQPQHF.

CDR3 sequence (DNA): TGTGCCAGCAGTCAACCAGGGGGCGGTAACTATGGCTACACCTTC. It is translated as CASSQPGGGNYGYTF. The chain uses TRBV27 and TRBJ1-2; 8 nucleotides align to TRBD1. Germline V gene lookup returns CDR1 MNHEY and CDR2 SMNVEV (reference sequence). The CDR3 runs 15 residues. V was clipped by 5 bases and J by 1 base; unmatched bases: 6.

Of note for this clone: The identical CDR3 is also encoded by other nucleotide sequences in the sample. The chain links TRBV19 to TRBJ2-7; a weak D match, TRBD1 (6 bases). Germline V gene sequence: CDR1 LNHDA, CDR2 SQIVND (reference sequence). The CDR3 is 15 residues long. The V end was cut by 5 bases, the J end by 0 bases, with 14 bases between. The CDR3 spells CASSPSETGSYEQYF. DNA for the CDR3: TGTGCCAGTAGTCCGTCCGAGACAGGCTCCTACGAGCAGTACTTC.

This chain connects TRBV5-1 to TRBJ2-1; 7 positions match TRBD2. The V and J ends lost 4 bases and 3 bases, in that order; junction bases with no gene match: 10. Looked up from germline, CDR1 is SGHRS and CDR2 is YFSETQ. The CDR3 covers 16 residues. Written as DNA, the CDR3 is TGCGCCAGCAGCCTCCGGACTGGGGACTACTACAATGAGCAGTTCTTC. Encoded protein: CASSLRTGDYYNEQFF.

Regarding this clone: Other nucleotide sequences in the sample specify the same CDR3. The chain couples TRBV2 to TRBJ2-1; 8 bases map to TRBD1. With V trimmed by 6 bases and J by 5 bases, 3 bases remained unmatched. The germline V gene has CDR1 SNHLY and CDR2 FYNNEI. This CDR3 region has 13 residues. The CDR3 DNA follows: TGTGCCAGCAGCGGACAGGGAGACAATGAGCAGTTCTTC. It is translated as CASSGQGDNEQFF.

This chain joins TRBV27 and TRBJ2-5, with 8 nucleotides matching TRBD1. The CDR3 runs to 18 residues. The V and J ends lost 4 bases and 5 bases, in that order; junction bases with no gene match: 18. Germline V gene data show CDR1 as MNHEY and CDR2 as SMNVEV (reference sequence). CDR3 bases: TGTGCCAGCAGTTCCTACCGGGACAGGACTAACGACAAGGAGACCCAGTACTTC. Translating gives CASSSYRDRTNDKETQYF.

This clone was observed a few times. As DNA, the CDR3 is TGTGCCAGCAGCAAGACCGGGGGACTAGCGGATAATGAGCAGTTCTTC. This translates into CASSKTGGLADNEQFF. V and J are TRBV21-1 and TRBJ2-1; the DNA was not used to check the table's D call, TRBD2. TRBV21-1 is a recognized pseudogene. This CDR3 is 16 amino acids long.

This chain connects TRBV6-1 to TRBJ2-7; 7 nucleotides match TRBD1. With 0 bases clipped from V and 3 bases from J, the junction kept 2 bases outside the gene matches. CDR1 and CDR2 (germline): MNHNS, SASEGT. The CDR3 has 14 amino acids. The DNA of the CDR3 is TGTGCCAGCAGTGAAGCAGGGGGCTTCTACGAGCAGTACTTC. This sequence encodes CASSEAGGFYEQYF.